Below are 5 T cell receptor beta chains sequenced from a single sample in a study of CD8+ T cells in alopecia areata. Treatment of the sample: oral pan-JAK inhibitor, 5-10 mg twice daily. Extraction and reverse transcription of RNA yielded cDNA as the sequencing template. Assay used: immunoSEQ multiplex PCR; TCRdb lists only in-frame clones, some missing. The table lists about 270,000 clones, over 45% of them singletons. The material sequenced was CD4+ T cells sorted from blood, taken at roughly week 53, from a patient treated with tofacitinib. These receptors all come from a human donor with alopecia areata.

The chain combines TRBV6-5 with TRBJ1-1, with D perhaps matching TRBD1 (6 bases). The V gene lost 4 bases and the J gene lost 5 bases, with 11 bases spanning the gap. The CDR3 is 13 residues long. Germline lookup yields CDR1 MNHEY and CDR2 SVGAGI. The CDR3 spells CASSLTGGTEAFF. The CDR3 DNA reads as TGTGCCAGCAGTTTGACAGGTGGTACTGAAGCTTTCTTT.

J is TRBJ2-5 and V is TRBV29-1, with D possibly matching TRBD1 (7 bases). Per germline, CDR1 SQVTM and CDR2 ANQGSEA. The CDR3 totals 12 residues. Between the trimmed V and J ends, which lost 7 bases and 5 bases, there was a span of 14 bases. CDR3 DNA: TGCAGCGCCGGAGGGACAGTTGAGACCCAGTACTTC. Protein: CSAGGTVETQYF.

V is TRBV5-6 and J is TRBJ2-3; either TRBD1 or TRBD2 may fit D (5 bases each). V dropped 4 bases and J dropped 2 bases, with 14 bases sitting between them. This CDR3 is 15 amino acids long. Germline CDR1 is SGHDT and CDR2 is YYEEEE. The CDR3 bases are TGTGCCAGCAGCCCCACGGGGCTATACACAGATACGCAGTATTTT. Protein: CASSPTGLYTDTQYF. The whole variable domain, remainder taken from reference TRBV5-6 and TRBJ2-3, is DAGVTQSPTHLIKTRGQQVTLRCSPKSGHDTVSWYQQALGQGPQFIFQYYEEEERQRGNFPDRFSGHQFPNYSSELNVNALLLGDSALYLCASSPTGLYTDTQYFGPGTRLTVL.

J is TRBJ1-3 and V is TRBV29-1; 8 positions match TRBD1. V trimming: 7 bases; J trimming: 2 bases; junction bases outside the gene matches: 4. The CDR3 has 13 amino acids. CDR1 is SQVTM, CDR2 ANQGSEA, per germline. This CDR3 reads CSAETGAGNTIYF. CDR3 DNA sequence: TGCAGCGCCGAGACAGGGGCTGGAAACACCATATATTTT.

The CDR3 bases are TGCAGCGTTGGGATCGGGACAGACTACGAGCAGTACTTC. This gives the protein CSVGIGTDYEQYF. The chain joins TRBV29-1 to TRBJ2-7; TRBD1 agrees at 7 bases. The trim removed 4 bases at V and 3 bases at J, leaving 6 bases unmatched. This CDR3 comprises 13 residues. Germline assignment: CDR1 SQVTM and CDR2 ANQGSEA.